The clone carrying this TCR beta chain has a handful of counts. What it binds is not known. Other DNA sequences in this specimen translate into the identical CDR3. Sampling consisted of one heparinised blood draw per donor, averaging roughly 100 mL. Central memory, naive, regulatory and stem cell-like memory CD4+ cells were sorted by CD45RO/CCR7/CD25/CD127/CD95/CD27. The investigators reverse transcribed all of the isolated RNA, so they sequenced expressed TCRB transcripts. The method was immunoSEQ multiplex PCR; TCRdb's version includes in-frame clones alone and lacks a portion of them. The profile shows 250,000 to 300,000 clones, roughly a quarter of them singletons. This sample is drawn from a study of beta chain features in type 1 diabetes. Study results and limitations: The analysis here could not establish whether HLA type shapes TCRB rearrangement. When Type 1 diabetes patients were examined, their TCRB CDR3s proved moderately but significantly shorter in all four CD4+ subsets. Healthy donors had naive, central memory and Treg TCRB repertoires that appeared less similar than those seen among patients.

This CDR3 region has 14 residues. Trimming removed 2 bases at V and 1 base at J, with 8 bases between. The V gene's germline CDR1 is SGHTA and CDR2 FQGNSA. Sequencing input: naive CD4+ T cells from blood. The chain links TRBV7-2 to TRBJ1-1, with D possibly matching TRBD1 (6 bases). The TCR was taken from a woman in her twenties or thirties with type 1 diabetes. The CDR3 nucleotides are TGTGCCAGCAGCTTACAGGGGACGAACACTGAAGCTTTCTTT. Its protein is CASSLQGTNTEAFF.